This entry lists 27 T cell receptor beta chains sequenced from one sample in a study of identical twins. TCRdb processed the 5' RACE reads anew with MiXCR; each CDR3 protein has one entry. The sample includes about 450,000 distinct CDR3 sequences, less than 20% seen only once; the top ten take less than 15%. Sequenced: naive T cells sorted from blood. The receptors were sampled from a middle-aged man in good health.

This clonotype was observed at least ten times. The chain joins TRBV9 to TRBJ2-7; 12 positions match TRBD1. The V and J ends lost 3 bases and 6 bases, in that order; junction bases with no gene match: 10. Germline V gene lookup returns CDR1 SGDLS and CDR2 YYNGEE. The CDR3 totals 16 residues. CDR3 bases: TGTGCCAGCAGCGGTAGAGCCGGGACAGGGGGCTTCGAGCAGTACTTC. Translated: CASSGRAGTGGFEQYF.

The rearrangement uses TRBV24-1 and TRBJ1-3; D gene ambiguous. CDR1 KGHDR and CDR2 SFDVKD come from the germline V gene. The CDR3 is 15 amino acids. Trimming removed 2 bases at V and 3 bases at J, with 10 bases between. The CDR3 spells CATSDSGRSGNTIYF. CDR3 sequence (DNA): TGTGCCACCAGTGATTCGGGGAGGAGTGGAAACACCATATATTTT.

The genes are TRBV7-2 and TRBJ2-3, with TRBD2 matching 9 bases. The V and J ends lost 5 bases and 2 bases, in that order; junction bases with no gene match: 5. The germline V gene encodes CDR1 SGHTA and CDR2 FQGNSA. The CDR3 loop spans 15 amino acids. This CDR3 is CASSLIAGDTDTQYF. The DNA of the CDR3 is TGTGCCAGCAGCCTAATAGCGGGAGACACAGATACGCAGTATTTT.

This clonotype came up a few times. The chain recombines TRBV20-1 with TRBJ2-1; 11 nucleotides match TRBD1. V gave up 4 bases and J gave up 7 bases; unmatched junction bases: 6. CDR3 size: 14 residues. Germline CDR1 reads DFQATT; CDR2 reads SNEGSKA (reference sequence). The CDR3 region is CSATGTGGENEQFF. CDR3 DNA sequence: TGCAGTGCTACCGGGACAGGGGGTGAGAATGAGCAGTTCTTC.

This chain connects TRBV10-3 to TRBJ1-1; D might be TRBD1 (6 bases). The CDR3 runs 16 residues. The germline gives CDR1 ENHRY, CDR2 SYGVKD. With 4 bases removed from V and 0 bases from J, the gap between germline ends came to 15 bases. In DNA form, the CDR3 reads TGTGCCATCAGTGGCAGGGGCAGCCCCATGAACACTGAAGCTTTCTTT. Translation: CAISGRGSPMNTEAFF.

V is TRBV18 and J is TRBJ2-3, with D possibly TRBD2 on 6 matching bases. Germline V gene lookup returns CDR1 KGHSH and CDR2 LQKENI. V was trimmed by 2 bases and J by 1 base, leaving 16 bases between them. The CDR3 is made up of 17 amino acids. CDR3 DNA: TGTGCCAGCTCACCAAAGCAAGGACTACCTGGCACAGATACGCAGTATTTT. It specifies CASSPKQGLPGTDTQYF.

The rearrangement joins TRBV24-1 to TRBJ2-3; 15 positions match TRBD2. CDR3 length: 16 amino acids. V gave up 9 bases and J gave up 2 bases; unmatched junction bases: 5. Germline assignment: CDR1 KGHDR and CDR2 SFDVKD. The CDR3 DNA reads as TGTGCCACCGCCGGGACTAGCGGGGGGCCCACAGATACGCAGTATTTT. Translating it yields CATAGTSGGPTDTQYF.

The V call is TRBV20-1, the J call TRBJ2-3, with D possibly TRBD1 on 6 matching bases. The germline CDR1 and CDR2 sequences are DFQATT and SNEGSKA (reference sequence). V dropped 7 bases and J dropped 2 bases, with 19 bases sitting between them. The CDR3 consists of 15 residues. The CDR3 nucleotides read TGCAGTGTCAAGCCTTGGCAGGGGTCCACAGATACGCAGTATTTT. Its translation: CSVKPWQGSTDTQYF.

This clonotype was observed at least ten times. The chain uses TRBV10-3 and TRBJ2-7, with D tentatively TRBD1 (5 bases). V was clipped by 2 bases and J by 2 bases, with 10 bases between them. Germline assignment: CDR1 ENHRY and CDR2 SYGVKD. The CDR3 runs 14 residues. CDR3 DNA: TGTGCCATCAGTGAGGCTCAGGGCGCCTACGAGCAGTACTTC. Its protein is CAISEAQGAYEQYF.

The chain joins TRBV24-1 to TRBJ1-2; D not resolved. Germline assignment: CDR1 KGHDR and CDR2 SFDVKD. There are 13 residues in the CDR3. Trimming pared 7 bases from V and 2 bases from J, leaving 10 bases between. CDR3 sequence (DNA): TGTGCCACCAGCCCGGACGGCAACTATGGCTACACCTTC. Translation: CATSPDGNYGYTF.

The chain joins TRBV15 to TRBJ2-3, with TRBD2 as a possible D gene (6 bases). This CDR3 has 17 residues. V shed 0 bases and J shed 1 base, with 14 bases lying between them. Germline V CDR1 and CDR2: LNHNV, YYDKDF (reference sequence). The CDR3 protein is CATSRDVRASGTDTQYF. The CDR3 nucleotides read TGTGCCACCAGCAGAGACGTTCGGGCTAGCGGCACAGATACGCAGTATTTT.

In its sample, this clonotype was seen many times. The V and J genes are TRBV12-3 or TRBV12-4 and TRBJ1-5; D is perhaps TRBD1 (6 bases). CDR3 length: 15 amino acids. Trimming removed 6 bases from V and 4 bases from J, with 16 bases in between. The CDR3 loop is CASSSGQIFNQPQHF. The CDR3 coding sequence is TGTGCCAGCAGCTCGGGACAAATTTTTAATCAGCCCCAGCATTTT.

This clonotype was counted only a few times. CDR3 coding DNA: TGTGCCAGCAGCTTAGCGGAATACGAGCAGTACTTC. Protein sequence: CASSLAEYEQYF. This rearrangement joins TRBV11-2 to TRBJ2-7, with D uncertain. CDR1 SGHAT and CDR2 FQNNGV come from the germline V gene. V lost 1 base, J lost 4 bases, and 5 bases lay in between. The CDR3 consists of 12 residues. The variable domain in full, completed from reference TRBV11-2 and TRBJ2-7, reads EAGVAQSPRYKIIEKRQSVAFWCNPISGHATLYWYQQILGQGPKLLIQFQNNGVVDDSQLPKDRFSAERLKGVDSTLKIQPAKLEDSAVYLCASSLAEYEQYFGPGTRLTVT.

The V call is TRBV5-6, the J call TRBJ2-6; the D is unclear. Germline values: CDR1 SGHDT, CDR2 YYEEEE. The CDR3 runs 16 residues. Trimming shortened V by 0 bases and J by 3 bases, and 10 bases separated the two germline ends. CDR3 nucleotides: TGTGCCAGCAGCTTGGCACGGGTTGATGGGGCCAACGTCCTGACTTTC. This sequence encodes CASSLARVDGANVLTF.

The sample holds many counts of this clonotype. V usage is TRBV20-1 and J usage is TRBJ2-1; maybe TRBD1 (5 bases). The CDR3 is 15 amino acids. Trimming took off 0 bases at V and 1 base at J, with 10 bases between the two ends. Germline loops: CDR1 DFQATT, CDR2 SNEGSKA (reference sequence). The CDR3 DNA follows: TGCAGTGCTAGAGATCCAGGGTTGTCCTACAATGAGCAGTTCTTC. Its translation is CSARDPGLSYNEQFF.

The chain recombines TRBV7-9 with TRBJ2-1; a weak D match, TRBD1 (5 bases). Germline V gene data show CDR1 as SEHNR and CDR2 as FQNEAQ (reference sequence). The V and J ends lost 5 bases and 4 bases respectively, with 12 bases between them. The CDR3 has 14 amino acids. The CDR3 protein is CASSTSTEYNEQFF. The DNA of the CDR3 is TGTGCCAGCAGCACCTCGACAGAGTACAATGAGCAGTTCTTC.

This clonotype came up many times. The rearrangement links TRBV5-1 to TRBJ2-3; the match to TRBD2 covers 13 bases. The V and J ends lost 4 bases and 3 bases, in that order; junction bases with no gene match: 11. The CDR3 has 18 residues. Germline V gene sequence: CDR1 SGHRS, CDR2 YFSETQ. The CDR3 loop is CASSLVLAGGPKTDTQYF. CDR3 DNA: TGCGCCAGCAGCCTGGTACTAGCGGGAGGGCCAAAAACAGATACGCAGTATTTT.

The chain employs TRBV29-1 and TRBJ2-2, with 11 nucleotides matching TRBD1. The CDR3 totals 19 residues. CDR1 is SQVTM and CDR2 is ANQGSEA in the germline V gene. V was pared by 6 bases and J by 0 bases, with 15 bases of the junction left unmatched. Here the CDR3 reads CSVIGQGAELGSNTGELFF. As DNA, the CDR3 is TGCAGCGTGATAGGACAGGGGGCAGAGCTGGGTTCGAACACCGGGGAGCTGTTTTTT.

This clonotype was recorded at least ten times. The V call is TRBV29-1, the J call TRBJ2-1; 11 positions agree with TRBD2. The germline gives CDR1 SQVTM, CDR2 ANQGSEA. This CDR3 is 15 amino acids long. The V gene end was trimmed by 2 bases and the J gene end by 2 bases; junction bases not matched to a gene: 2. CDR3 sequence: CSVEILAGAYNEQFF. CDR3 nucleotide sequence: TGCAGCGTTGAAATACTAGCGGGAGCCTACAATGAGCAGTTCTTC.

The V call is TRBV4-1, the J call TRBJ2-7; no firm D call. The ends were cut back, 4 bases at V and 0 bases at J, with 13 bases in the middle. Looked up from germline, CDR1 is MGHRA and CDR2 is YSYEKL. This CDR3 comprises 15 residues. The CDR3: CASSPLELSSYEQYF. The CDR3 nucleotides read TGCGCCAGCAGCCCGCTGGAGCTTAGCTCCTACGAGCAGTACTTC.

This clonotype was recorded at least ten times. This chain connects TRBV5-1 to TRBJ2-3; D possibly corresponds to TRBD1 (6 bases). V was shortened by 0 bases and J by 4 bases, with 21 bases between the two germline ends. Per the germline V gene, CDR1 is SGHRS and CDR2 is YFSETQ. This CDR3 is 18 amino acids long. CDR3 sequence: CASSLDPAQGTSSDTQYF. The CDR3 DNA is TGCGCCAGCAGCTTGGACCCTGCCCAGGGGACGAGTTCAGATACGCAGTATTTT.

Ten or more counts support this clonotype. The CDR3 DNA reads as TGCGCCAGCAGCTTGACTAGCGGCACCTACGAGCAGTACTTC. This sequence encodes CASSLTSGTYEQYF. The chain joins TRBV5-1 to TRBJ2-7; 8 bases agree with TRBD2. Trimming at V came to 1 base and at J to 2 bases, leaving 2 bases not matched to a gene. The CDR3 loop spans 14 amino acids. Germline CDR1 is SGHRS and CDR2 is YFSETQ.

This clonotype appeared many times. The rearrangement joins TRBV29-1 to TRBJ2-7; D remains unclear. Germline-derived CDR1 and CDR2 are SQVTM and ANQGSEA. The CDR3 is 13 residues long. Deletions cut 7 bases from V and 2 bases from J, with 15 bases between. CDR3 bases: TGCAGCGCTCGAGCTGCCTCCGCCTACGAGCAGTACTTC. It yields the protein CSARAASAYEQYF.

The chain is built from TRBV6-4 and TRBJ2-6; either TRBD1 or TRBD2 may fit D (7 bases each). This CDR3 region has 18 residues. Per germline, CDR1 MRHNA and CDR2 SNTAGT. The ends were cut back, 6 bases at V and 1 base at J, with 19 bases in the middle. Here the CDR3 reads CASRQGQRGASGANVLTF. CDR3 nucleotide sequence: TGTGCCAGCAGGCAGGGACAGCGGGGCGCATCTGGGGCCAACGTCCTGACTTTC.

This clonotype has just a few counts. CDR3 region: CASSQGSLAGGPQEQFF. The CDR3 nucleotides are TGTGCCAGCAGCCAAGGTTCGCTAGCGGGAGGGCCGCAGGAGCAGTTCTTC. V and J are TRBV4-2 and TRBJ2-1, with 12 bases aligning to TRBD2. Germline assignment: CDR1 LGHNA and CDR2 YNFKEQ. This CDR3 spans 17 amino acids. The V and J ends lost 1 base and 10 bases, in that order; junction bases with no gene match: 11.

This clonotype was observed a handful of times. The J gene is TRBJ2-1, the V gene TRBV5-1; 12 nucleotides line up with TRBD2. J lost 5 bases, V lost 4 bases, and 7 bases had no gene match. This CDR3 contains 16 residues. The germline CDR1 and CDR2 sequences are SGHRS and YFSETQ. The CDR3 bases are TGCGCCAGCAGCATCTCTAGCGGGGGGGCAAACAATGAGCAGTTCTTC. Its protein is CASSISSGGANNEQFF. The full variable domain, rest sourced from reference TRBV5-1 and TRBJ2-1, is KAGVTQTPRYLIKTRGQQVTLSCSPISGHRSVSWYQQTPGQGLQFLFEYFSETQRNKGNFPGRFSGRQFSNSRSEMNVSTLELGDSALYLCASSISSGGANNEQFFGPGTRLTVL.

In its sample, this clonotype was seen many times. The CDR3 DNA follows: TGCGCCAGCAGGTTTATTGGACAGCTATACAATGAGCAGTTCTTC. This codes for CASRFIGQLYNEQFF. The chain recombines TRBV5-1 with TRBJ2-1, with D possibly matching TRBD1 (6 bases). Germline V lookup: CDR1 SGHRS, CDR2 YFSETQ. The V end lost 5 bases, the J end lost 4 bases, and 16 bases lay between the germline ends. The CDR3 consists of 15 residues.